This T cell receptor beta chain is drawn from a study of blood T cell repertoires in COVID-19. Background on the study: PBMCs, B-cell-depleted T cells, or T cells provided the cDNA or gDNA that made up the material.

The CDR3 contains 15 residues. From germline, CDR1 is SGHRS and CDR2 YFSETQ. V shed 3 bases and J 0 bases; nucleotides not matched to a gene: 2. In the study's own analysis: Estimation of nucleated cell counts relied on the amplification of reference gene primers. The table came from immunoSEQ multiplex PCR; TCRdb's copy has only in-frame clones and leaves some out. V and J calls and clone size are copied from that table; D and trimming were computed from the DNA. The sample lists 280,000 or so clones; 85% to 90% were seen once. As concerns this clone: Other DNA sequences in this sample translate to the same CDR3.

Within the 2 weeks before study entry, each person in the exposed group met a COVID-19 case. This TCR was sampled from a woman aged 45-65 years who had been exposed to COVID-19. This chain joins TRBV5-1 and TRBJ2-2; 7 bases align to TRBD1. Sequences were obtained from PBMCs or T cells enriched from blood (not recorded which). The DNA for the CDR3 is TGCGCCAGCAGCTCCGACAGGGCGAACACCGGGGAGCTGTTTTTT. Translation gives CASSSDRANTGELFF.